This T cell receptor (beta chain) comes out of a study of T cells in Graves' hyperthyroidism and ophthalmopathy. Absence of ophthalmopathy progression within 18 months defined stable Graves' hyperthyroidism. The CDR3 is 10 residues long. CDR1 is GTSNPN, CDR2 SVGIG, per germline (reference sequence). Trimming shortened V by 2 bases and J by 5 bases, and 3 bases separated the two germline ends. TCR beta CDR3 regions were amplified from RNA transcripts. Primed by the HTBI set, a first-round RT-PCR was run on the TCR CDR3. From the multiplex PCR reads, TCRdb called clonotypes with MiXCR, one entry per CDR3 protein. Here the sample spans 300,000 to 450,000 distinct CDR3 sequences, approximately 15% being singletons. This clonotype was seen many times. Its cognate antigen is unknown. Study-level findings and limits: Model predictions of ophthalmopathy came a median approximately 6 months before onset.

The chain combines TRBV30 with TRBJ2-5; D is ambiguous. The specimen was blood. The receptor was derived from a woman aged 55-69 years with Graves' hyperthyroidism. The CDR3 sequence: CAWSKETQYF. CDR3 bases: TGTGCCTGGAGTAAGGAGACCCAGTACTTC.